This passage covers 15 T cell receptor beta chains from one sample sequenced in a study of shared clonotypes between healthy human individuals. Clones were read by immunoSEQ multiplex PCR, and TCRdb kept only the in-frame ones, dropping some. In the table there are roughly 1,500,000 clones, 98% of which are singletons. Input material: naive CD4+ T cells sorted from blood. As for subset: CD45RA+ positively selected. Every receptor here comes from a man under 40 in good health.

The CDR3 here is CASSKPGQAKHEQYF. The CDR3 bases are TGTGCCAGTAGCAAACCTGGACAGGCCAAGCACGAGCAGTACTTC. The chain couples TRBV19 to TRBJ2-7; 7 bases are a match to TRBD1. From germline, CDR1 is LNHDA and CDR2 SQIVND (reference sequence). V shed 6 bases, J shed 5 bases, and the junction held 13 bases outside the gene matches. The CDR3 totals 15 residues.

The rearrangement joins TRBV19 to TRBJ2-7; perhaps TRBD1 as D (5 bases). V was cut by 9 bases and J by 5 bases, with 17 bases left in between. CDR3 length: 13 amino acids. The germline CDR1 and CDR2 sequences are LNHDA and SQIVND (reference sequence). The CDR3: CASREKATDEQYF. The CDR3 bases are TGTGCCAGCCGAGAAAAAGCGACAGACGAGCAGTACTTC.

The chain carries TRBV10-3 and TRBJ2-1; no clear D. CDR3 length: 18 amino acids. V dropped 0 bases and J dropped 3 bases, with 18 bases sitting between them. The V gene's germline CDR1 is ENHRY and CDR2 SYGVKD. The chain's CDR3 is CAISESNGAGSIYNEQFF. CDR3 coding DNA: TGTGCCATCAGTGAGTCGAATGGCGCAGGCTCGATCTACAATGAGCAGTTCTTC.

The V and J genes are TRBV6-1 and TRBJ2-7, with D perhaps given as TRBD1 or TRBD2 (5 bases each). The CDR3 totals 15 residues. V lost 1 base to trimming and J lost 3 bases, with 13 bases between them. From germline, CDR1 is MNHNS and CDR2 SASEGT. CDR3 coding DNA: TGTGCCAGCAGTGAAGACCCGGGACGGTTCTACGAGCAGTACTTC. This codes for CASSEDPGRFYEQYF.

A remark on this clone: Other DNA sequences in this specimen translate into the identical CDR3. This chain links TRBV29-1 with TRBJ2-7; TRBD1 matches 7 bases. V shed 6 bases, J shed 3 bases, and the junction held 5 bases outside the gene matches. This CDR3 contains 12 residues. Germline loops: CDR1 SQVTM, CDR2 ANQGSEA. The CDR3 DNA follows: TGCAGCGTGGGAGCAGGGGGCTACGAGCAGTACTTC. Its translation is CSVGAGGYEQYF.

This clone was counted once. The chain combines TRBV14 with TRBJ2-1, with 8 bases that match TRBD2. Trimming at V came to 4 bases and at J to 3 bases, leaving 11 bases not matched to a gene. Germline assignment: CDR1 SGHDN and CDR2 FVKESK. The CDR3 sequence is 17 residues long. CDR3 loop: CASSLGSGLVDYNEQFF. The CDR3 DNA follows: TGTGCCAGCAGCCTGGGCTCGGGACTAGTAGACTACAATGAGCAGTTCTTC.

The chain employs TRBV5-1 and TRBJ2-7, with 7 bases that match TRBD1. CDR1 SGHRS and CDR2 YFSETQ come from the germline V gene. The V and J ends lost 2 bases and 2 bases, in that order; junction bases with no gene match: 7. This CDR3 has 15 residues. CDR3 sequence: CASSFTGTETYEQYF. CDR3 bases: TGCGCCAGCAGCTTTACCGGGACAGAGACCTACGAGCAGTACTTC.

With regard to this clone: Other DNA sequences in this specimen translate into the identical CDR3. CDR3 DNA sequence: TGTGCCAGCAGCTATAGCGGGAGTTACGAGCAGTACTTC. It is translated as CASSYSGSYEQYF. J is TRBJ2-7 and V is TRBV5-4; 9 bases align to TRBD2. CDR3 size: 13 residues. Germline V gene lookup returns CDR1 SGHNT and CDR2 YYREEE (reference sequence). Trimming removed 3 bases from V and 4 bases from J; junction bases left unmatched: 2.

The chain uses TRBV28 and TRBJ2-1; 7 bases align to TRBD2. CDR3 length: 14 amino acids. V lost 7 bases and J lost 0; bases outside the gene matches: 3. Germline-derived CDR1 and CDR2 are MDHEN and SYDVKM. The CDR3 bases are TGTGCCAGCACTAGCGGTGACTCCTACAATGAGCAGTTCTTC. As protein: CASTSGDSYNEQFF. Supplemented by reference TRBV28 and TRBJ2-1, the full variable domain reads DVKVTQSSRYLVKRTGEKVFLECVQDMDHENMFWYRQDPGLGLRLIYFSYDVKMKEKGDIPEGYSVSREKKERFSLILESASTNQTSMYLCASTSGDSYNEQFFGPGTRLTVL.

This sequence joins TRBV30 and TRBJ2-7; D call uncertain. The CDR3 contains 11 residues. V was trimmed by 5 bases and J by 4 bases, leaving 9 bases between them. Looked up from germline, CDR1 is GTSNPN and CDR2 is SVGIG (reference sequence). In DNA, the CDR3 is TGTGCCTGGGGGCCTTCTTACGAGCAGTACTTC. Translating gives CAWGPSYEQYF.

The chain links TRBV28 to TRBJ2-1; 11 bases line up with TRBD2. Trimming removed 6 bases from V and 4 bases from J; junction bases left unmatched: 8. The CDR3 is 16 residues long. CDR1 is MDHEN, CDR2 SYDVKM, per germline. The CDR3 sequence is CASSLGLAGGYNEQFF. CDR3 coding DNA: TGTGCCAGCAGCCTTGGGCTAGCGGGAGGTTACAATGAGCAGTTCTTC.

The V gene is TRBV9, the J gene TRBJ2-7, with D possibly TRBD1 on 6 matching bases. V gave up 4 bases and J gave up 4 bases, with 18 bases separating them. The CDR3 is 15 residues long. The germline V gene has CDR1 SGDLS and CDR2 YYNGEE. The CDR3 coding sequence is TGTGCCAGCAGCCCAAGCCCCTATGGACAGTACGAGCAGTACTTC. This codes for CASSPSPYGQYEQYF.

The chain has TRBV7-9 and TRBJ1-1; unclear D gene. From germline, CDR1 is SEHNR and CDR2 FQNEAQ (reference sequence). Trimming shortened V by 1 base and J by 1 base, and 7 bases separated the two germline ends. CDR3 length: 14 amino acids. The CDR3: CASSLEGKNTEAFF. The CDR3 DNA follows: TGTGCCAGCAGCTTAGAGGGCAAGAACACTGAAGCTTTCTTT.

J is TRBJ2-7 and V is TRBV4-1; TRBD1 is a possible D gene (6 bases). V gave up 0 bases and J gave up 2 bases, with 11 bases separating them. The CDR3 is 15 amino acids. The germline V gene has CDR1 MGHRA and CDR2 YSYEKL. The CDR3 bases are TGCGCCAGCAGCCAAGATACGTACAGGGCCTACGAGCAGTACTTC. Translated, it gives CASSQDTYRAYEQYF.

The chain recombines TRBV10-3 with TRBJ2-5, with 8 bases identical to TRBD1. The ends lost 8 bases at V and 4 bases at J; junction bases unmatched: 3. Germline assignment: CDR1 ENHRY and CDR2 SYGVKD. The CDR3 spans 12 residues. CDR3 sequence (DNA): TGTGCCATCCGTACAGGGGGAGAGACCCAGTACTTC. This sequence encodes CAIRTGGETQYF.